A single sample is the source of the 21 T cell receptor beta chains below, sequenced in a study of CD8 T cells in ankylosing spondylitis. Their antigens remain unidentified. One entry per CDR3 protein, called by TCRdb with MiXCR from the 5' RACE reads. Of under 850,000 distinct CDR3 sequences in the sample, roughly 20% were seen once. Study observations and caveats: Seemingly distinctive of ankylosing spondylitis blood was a TCR beta motif formed by eight highly homologous variants.

The sequencing sample was made of blood, either unsorted or a sorted T cell fraction (not recorded which). The receptors here all came from a male donor with ankylosing spondylitis.

This clonotype was detected a few times. The chain combines TRBV4-2 with TRBJ1-1, with D hard to call. Trimming removed 1 base at V and 1 base at J, with 10 bases between. CDR1 is LGHNA and CDR2 is YNFKEQ in the germline V gene. The length of the CDR3 is 15 residues. CDR3 nucleotide sequence: TGTGCCAGCAGCCAAGGATTCCGCTCGAACACTGAAGCTTTCTTT. Translating it yields CASSQGFRSNTEAFF.

The DNA of the CDR3 is TGTGCCCTCCTAGTTGGGGGGGCGACCTACAATGAGCAGTTCTTC. It codes for CALLVGGATYNEQFF. The chain recombines TRBV30 with TRBJ2-1, with D maybe TRBD2 (7 bases). The CDR3 is 15 amino acids. The germline gives CDR1 GTSNPN, CDR2 SVGIG (reference sequence). The V end was cut by 8 bases, the J end by 2 bases, with 19 bases between. Using reference TRBV30 and TRBJ2-1 for the parts outside the CDR3, the full variable domain is SQTIHQWPATLVQPVGSPLSLECTVEGTSNPNLYWYRQAAGRGLQLLFYSVGIGQISSEVPQNLSASRPQDRQFILSSKKLLLSDSGFYLCALLVGGATYNEQFFGPGTRLTVL.

This clonotype turned up a few times. The genes are TRBV29-1 and TRBJ2-3; 12 nucleotides line up with TRBD2. Germline V gene data show CDR1 as SQVTM and CDR2 as ANQGSEA. The CDR3 contains 19 residues. Germline trimming cut 0 bases from V and 0 bases from J; bases unmatched to any gene: 10. CDR3 DNA sequence: TGCAGCGTTGAAGATCGACTAGCGGGGGTCCTCACAAGCACAGATACGCAGTATTTT. It is translated as CSVEDRLAGVLTSTDTQYF.

This clonotype has just a few counts. The chain uses TRBV12-3 or TRBV12-4 and TRBJ2-1; 7 bases agree with TRBD2. V lost 5 bases to trimming and J lost 6 bases; unmatched junction nucleotides: 7. There are 14 residues in the CDR3. In DNA form, the CDR3 reads TGTGCCAGCAGTCCCCAGACTAGCCTCAATGAGCAGTTCTTC. This codes for CASSPQTSLNEQFF.

With regard to this clonotype: A far larger clone is a single base away, which makes a read error likely. The gene calls are TRBV5-6 and TRBJ2-5; D gene unclear. The CDR3 loop spans 11 amino acids. V lost 2 bases to trimming and J lost 5 bases, with 4 bases between them. Germline lookup yields CDR1 SGHDT and CDR2 YYEEEE. CDR3 coding DNA: TGTGCCAGCAGCTTTAACGAGACCCAGTACTTC. Its translation: CASSFNETQYF.

Only a few counts were recorded for this clonotype. The chain uses TRBV29-1 and TRBJ2-1, with D possibly TRBD2 on 6 matching bases. V was pared by 6 bases and J by 6 bases, with 18 bases between. This CDR3 is 14 amino acids long. CDR1 and CDR2 from the germline V gene are SQVTM and ANQGSEA. CDR3 nucleotides: TGCAGCGTAGAGATGGAGGGGAAGGTCAATGAGCAGTTCTTC. Its protein product is CSVEMEGKVNEQFF.

This clonotype was counted many times. The chain combines TRBV12-3 or TRBV12-4 with TRBJ1-5; 9 positions match TRBD1. The junction had 6 bases not matched to a gene; V was cut back by 5 bases and J by 7 bases. The CDR3 is 14 amino acids. The CDR3 coding sequence is TGTGCCAGCAGTCCCGGGACAGGGTTCCAGCCCCAGCATTTT. This gives the protein CASSPGTGFQPQHF.

This clonotype has a handful of counts. V usage is TRBV20-1 and J usage is TRBJ2-3; unclear D gene. The germline gives CDR1 DFQATT, CDR2 SNEGSKA (reference sequence). CDR3 length: 12 amino acids. Trimming took off 8 bases at V and 4 bases at J, with 13 bases between the two ends. The DNA for the CDR3 is TGCAGTACGTCTAGTCGTGCAGATACGCAGTATTTT. Translated: CSTSSRADTQYF.

This clonotype came up a few times. The chain recombines TRBV28 with TRBJ1-2; D is perhaps TRBD1 (5 bases). CDR3 size: 13 residues. Germline V gene data show CDR1 as MDHEN and CDR2 as SYDVKM. Trimming took off 6 bases at V and 3 bases at J, with 11 bases between the two ends. In DNA form, the CDR3 reads TGTGCCAGCAGGGAGACAGATCACTATGGCTACACCTTC. It yields the protein CASRETDHYGYTF.

The chain employs TRBV20-1 and TRBJ2-1; 9 bases fit TRBD1. The germline gives CDR1 DFQATT, CDR2 SNEGSKA (reference sequence). CDR3 size: 14 residues. The V gene end was trimmed by 3 bases and the J gene end by 2 bases; junction bases not matched to a gene: 2. Here the CDR3 DNA reads TGCAGTGCTAGCTGGACAGGGGCCTACAATGAGCAGTTCTTC. Translating gives CSASWTGAYNEQFF.

The chain has TRBV7-3 and TRBJ1-1, with TRBD1 matching 9 bases. The CDR3 has 13 amino acids. The trim removed 5 bases at V and 4 bases at J, leaving 2 bases unmatched. Per the germline V gene, CDR1 is SGHTA and CDR2 is FQGTGA. CDR3 sequence: CASSKTGGTEAFF. In nucleotides, the CDR3 is TGTGCCAGCAGCAAGACAGGGGGCACTGAAGCTTTCTTT.

This clonotype was detected many times. The genes are TRBV6-6 and TRBJ1-2; no clear D gene. Germline V lookup: CDR1 MNHNY, CDR2 SVGAGI (reference sequence). The CDR3 consists of 12 residues. V was trimmed by 6 bases and J by 8 bases, leaving 13 bases between them. CDR3 sequence: CASSPPGRGYTF. The CDR3 DNA sequence: TGTGCCAGCAGCCCCCCTGGGAGAGGCTACACCTTC.

This clonotype was picked up a small number of times. The rearrangement links TRBV7-9 to TRBJ2-3; D perhaps matches TRBD2 (5 bases). Germline loops: CDR1 SEHNR, CDR2 FQNEAQ (reference sequence). The ends were cut back, 5 bases at V and 5 bases at J, with 20 bases in the middle. This CDR3 is built from 16 residues. CDR3 bases: TGTGCCAGCAGCCCTCCAGGACTTCCAACCGGAGATACGCAGTATTTT. Its protein is CASSPPGLPTGDTQYF.

V is TRBV20-1 and J is TRBJ2-2; a possible D gene is TRBD1 (6 bases). There are 15 residues in the CDR3. Germline V gene lookup returns CDR1 DFQATT and CDR2 SNEGSKA (reference sequence). V lost 0 bases and J lost 6, with 14 bases in between. The CDR3 protein is CSAREAQGSAGELFF. CDR3 DNA sequence: TGCAGTGCTAGAGAGGCGCAGGGGTCGGCCGGGGAGCTGTTTTTT.

This chain connects TRBV2 to TRBJ1-2, with D possibly TRBD1 on 6 matching bases. This CDR3 is 15 amino acids long. Germline CDR1 reads SNHLY; CDR2 reads FYNNEI. Trimming cost V 4 bases and J 2 bases, with 14 bases left between them. CDR3 amino acids: CASSGPTQGNYGYTF. DNA for the CDR3: TGTGCCAGCAGTGGTCCCACTCAGGGGAACTATGGCTACACCTTC.

This clonotype has ten or more counts. The chain joins TRBV12-3 or TRBV12-4 to TRBJ2-2; D possibly corresponds to TRBD1 (5 bases). CDR3 size: 13 residues. Between the trimmed V and J ends, which lost 8 bases and 6 bases, there was a span of 13 bases. CDR3 bases: TGTGCCAGCTTGAAGCAGGGTCCCGGGGAGCTGTTTTTT. It specifies CASLKQGPGELFF.

The table lists this clonotype with a few counts. V gene TRBV10-3 combines with J gene TRBJ2-1; 8 bases map to TRBD2. This CDR3 comprises 15 residues. V shed 5 bases and J 4 bases; nucleotides not matched to a gene: 7. Germline CDR1 reads ENHRY; CDR2 reads SYGVKD. Here the CDR3 DNA reads TGTGCCATCAGTATACTAGCGGTCCCATACAATGAGCAGTTCTTC. It codes for CAISILAVPYNEQFF.

The chain recombines TRBV6-5 with TRBJ1-1; no reliable D call. The CDR3 loop spans 14 amino acids. The ends were cut back, 2 bases at V and 9 bases at J, with 16 bases in the middle. Germline V lookup: CDR1 MNHEY, CDR2 SVGAGI. CDR3 amino acids: CASSYGSGAVKAFF. CDR3 nucleotide sequence: TGTGCCAGCAGTTACGGATCGGGTGCCGTAAAAGCTTTCTTT.

The chain links TRBV4-3 to TRBJ2-7; 9 bases match TRBD2. The germline V gene encodes CDR1 LGHNA and CDR2 YSLEER. The ends lost 5 bases at V and 0 bases at J; junction bases unmatched: 8. The CDR3 covers 16 residues. The CDR3 loop reads CASSSIAGDSSYEQYF. The CDR3 DNA follows: TGCGCCAGCAGCTCTATAGCGGGAGATTCCTCCTACGAGCAGTACTTC.

The table lists this clonotype with a few counts. This chain connects TRBV5-1 to TRBJ1-6; 7 nucleotides agree with TRBD1. Germline values: CDR1 SGHRS, CDR2 YFSETQ. Trimming removed 3 bases from V and 6 bases from J; junction bases left unmatched: 0. The CDR3 is 13 residues long. CDR3 sequence reads: CASSWDSNSPLHF. The DNA for the CDR3 is TGCGCCAGCAGCTGGGACAGTAATTCACCCCTCCACTTT.

This clonotype was detected a few times. V is TRBV12-3 or TRBV12-4 and J is TRBJ2-5, with 7 bases aligning to TRBD1. Trimming at V came to 2 bases and at J to 5 bases, leaving 8 bases not matched to a gene. The CDR3 consists of 15 residues. In DNA, the CDR3 is TGTGCCAGCAGTTTAACGACAGGGCCAGGGGAGACCCAGTACTTC. Translating gives CASSLTTGPGETQYF.